This paragraph covers one T cell receptor (beta chain) sequence. Its antigen is as yet unknown. The CDR3 totals 13 residues. Per germline, CDR1 MNHEY and CDR2 SMNVEV (reference sequence). V shed 3 bases and J shed 4 bases, with 10 bases lying between them. This entry comes from a study of T cell repertoires in cytomegalovirus infection. Study at large: Both recently identified HLA-C-restricted and well-studied HLA-B-restricted CMV epitopes were used in the study. Carrying CMV and the relevant HLA type showed in public TCR beta signatures. General observations from the study: Identification of carriers of CMV plus the relevant HLA was performed using cumulative public TCR beta family frequency. Ex vivo responses were dominated by HLA-C-restricted CMV-specific TCR beta clonotypes.

Using its own MiXCR run on the reads, TCRdb lists one record per CDR3 protein. The repertoire holds some 480,000 distinct CDR3 sequences, around a third seen once, with about a sixth in the top ten. This sequence originates from a human donor in good health (CMV status not recorded). Some clones in this sample may be carry-over from other donors' samples. Sequencing used cultured PBMCs, obtained from culture after CMV antigen stimulation. The rearrangement links TRBV27 to TRBJ2-7; D remains unclear. The CDR3 region has the DNA TGTGCCAGCAGTTTCCCCCCGCGTTACGAGCAGTACTTC. It codes for CASSFPPRYEQYF.